Sequencing of this TCR beta chain was carried out in a study of cytomegalovirus exposure and HLA in healthy donors. Study conclusions and caveats: High specificity and sensitivity for cytomegalovirus status were reported for the classifier. TRBV6-2, TRBV6-3 and some other V segments were unresolvable in 87-base-pair reads. Later examination showed HLA-associated TCR beta chains had greater clonal expansion than equally common others.

Primers included in the PCR were 60 Vbeta and 13 Jbeta primers. Using immunoSEQ multiplex PCR, the repertoire was profiled, and TCRdb retains in-frame clones only, with some absent. The repertoire consists of 100,000 to 150,000 clones, with around 73% occurring once and the leading ten covering 1.4% to 1.5%. Donors were nominally healthy when sampled, though unrecorded immune exposures were likely. V was shortened by 2 bases and J by 0 bases, with 5 bases between the two germline ends. Germline V gene data show CDR1 as LNHNV and CDR2 as YYDKDF (reference sequence). The CDR3 is 15 residues long. As for this clone: Its specificity is unknown.

Sequenced sample: PBMCs. The clonotype originates from a female donor in good health and CMV-seronegative. The rearrangement uses TRBV15 and TRBJ2-6; D ambiguous. CDR3: CATSRQNSGANVLTF. CDR3 sequence (DNA): TGTGCCACCAGCAGACAGAACTCTGGGGCCAACGTCCTGACTTTC.